These 30 T cell receptor beta chains originate from one sample sequenced in a study of cytomegalovirus exposure and HLA in healthy donors. The PCR ran on 60 Vbeta and 13 Jbeta primers. Generated by immunoSEQ multiplex PCR, the TCRdb table keeps only in-frame clones and is missing some. The sample contains about 36,000 clones, roughly 69% of which appear only once. The sequenced material came from PBMCs. Receptors were obtained from a man aged 30-40 years in good health and CMV-seronegative.

The CDR3 DNA reads TGTGCCAGCAGTGAAGATTGGGCCGGCACTGAAGCTTTCTTT. This translates into CASSEDWAGTEAFF. The chain links TRBV6-1 to TRBJ1-1; D unclear. The germline V gene has CDR1 MNHNS and CDR2 SASEGT. The V and J ends lost 1 base and 4 bases respectively, with 10 bases between them. The CDR3 is 14 residues long.

The chain joins TRBV2 to TRBJ2-7, with 8 bases aligning to TRBD2. The trim removed 3 bases at V and 1 base at J, leaving 11 bases unmatched. Germline assignment: CDR1 SNHLY and CDR2 FYNNEI. This CDR3 comprises 17 residues. The chain's CDR3 is CASSDEGFSGISYEQYF. The CDR3 DNA is TGTGCCAGCAGTGATGAGGGTTTTAGCGGGATATCCTACGAGCAGTACTTC.

The chain combines TRBV5-4 with TRBJ2-3; D unresolved. The germline V gene encodes CDR1 SGHNT and CDR2 YYREEE (reference sequence). The ends were cut back, 0 bases at V and 6 bases at J, with 5 bases in the middle. The CDR3 is 12 residues long. The chain's CDR3 is CASSLGVDTQYF. CDR3 DNA sequence: TGTGCCAGCAGCTTGGGAGTGGATACGCAGTATTTT.

This clone appeared a few times. The V gene is TRBV19, the J gene TRBJ1-2, with 7 bases lining up with TRBD1. Trimming removed 8 bases from V and 1 base from J; junction bases left unmatched: 7. The length of the CDR3 is 14 residues. The V gene's germline CDR1 is LNHDA and CDR2 SQIVND (reference sequence). DNA for the CDR3: TGTGCCAGTTGGGACAGCGAGTTTAACTATGGCTACACCTTC. Its translation is CASWDSEFNYGYTF.

V usage is TRBV6-1 and J usage is TRBJ2-7; 10 bases fit TRBD1. Germline V gene data show CDR1 as MNHNS and CDR2 as SASEGT. The V gene end was trimmed by 5 bases and the J gene end by 4 bases; junction bases not matched to a gene: 5. The CDR3 runs 14 residues. The DNA for the CDR3 is TGTGCCAGCAGTTCGACAGGGGGCGGGTACGAGCAGTACTTC. Its translation is CASSSTGGGYEQYF.

This chain joins TRBV10-2 and TRBJ1-1; possible D gene TRBD1, 6 bases. The CDR3 runs 13 residues. The V gene lost 8 bases and the J gene lost 3 bases, with 13 bases spanning the gap. CDR1 is WSHSY and CDR2 is SAAADI in the germline V gene. CDR3 protein: CASGTRGDTEAFF. In DNA form, the CDR3 reads TGCGCCAGCGGGACACGGGGGGACACTGAAGCTTTCTTT.

The rearrangement uses TRBV29-1 and TRBJ2-7; D is unclear. Per the germline V gene, CDR1 is SQVTM and CDR2 is ANQGSEA. The ends were cut back, 1 base at V and 0 bases at J, with 4 bases in the middle. The CDR3 sequence is 12 residues long. The CDR3 here is CSVEVGSYEQYF. In nucleotides, the CDR3 is TGCAGCGTTGAAGTCGGCTCCTACGAGCAGTACTTC.

V usage is TRBV9 and J usage is TRBJ2-7, with D possibly matching TRBD1 (6 bases). Germline lookup yields CDR1 SGDLS and CDR2 YYNGEE. V shed 0 bases and J shed 6 bases, with 16 bases lying between them. The CDR3 is 15 amino acids. The DNA for the CDR3 is TGTGCCAGCAGCGTAGAGGGGCCAGGGGCGGGCGAGCAGTACTTC. Translated, it gives CASSVEGPGAGEQYF.

The chain is built from TRBV2 and TRBJ2-3; 7 nucleotides match TRBD2. Germline CDR1 reads SNHLY; CDR2 reads FYNNEI. This CDR3 spans 15 amino acids. Trimming cost V 7 bases and J 2 bases; bases outside gene matches: 9. In DNA form, the CDR3 reads TGTGCCAGCACCCGCCTCGGGACTATCACAGATACGCAGTATTTT. Its translation is CASTRLGTITDTQYF.

The J gene is TRBJ1-1, the V gene TRBV7-2; D call uncertain. Trimming shortened V by 6 bases and J by 9 bases, and 14 bases separated the two germline ends. This CDR3 spans 12 amino acids. CDR1 and CDR2 from the germline V gene are SGHTA and FQGNSA. The CDR3 here is CASRYDKAKAFF. As DNA, the CDR3 is TGTGCCAGCAGATATGACAAGGCCAAAGCTTTCTTT.

This clone was counted a few times. The chain uses TRBV7-8 and TRBJ1-2, with TRBD1 identical over 11 bases. CDR3 length: 17 residues. Germline values: CDR1 SGHVS, CDR2 FQNEAQ. The V segment lost 4 bases and the J segment 6 bases; nucleotides outside the gene matches: 13. CDR3 in DNA: TGTGCCAGCAGCTACAAATTACCGGGACAGGGGGTCAATGGCTACACCTTC. Translating gives CASSYKLPGQGVNGYTF.

The V gene is TRBV15, the J gene TRBJ2-7, with D perhaps TRBD1 (5 bases). The V and J ends lost 6 bases and 2 bases respectively, with 14 bases between them. Germline CDR1 LNHNV, CDR2 YYDKDF (reference sequence). This CDR3 has 14 residues. The CDR3 sequence: CATSRQIAPYEQYF. Here the CDR3 DNA reads TGTGCCACCAGTAGACAGATCGCTCCCTACGAGCAGTACTTC.

This clone was seen only once. The chain is built from TRBV6-5 and TRBJ2-7; D is perhaps TRBD2 (6 bases). The V and J ends lost 3 bases and 2 bases respectively, with 11 bases between them. Germline V CDR1 and CDR2: MNHEY, SVGAGI. The CDR3 sequence is 14 residues long. The CDR3 nucleotides read TGTGCCAGCAGTTATCGGGCGGGGCCCTACGAGCAGTACTTC. Its translation: CASSYRAGPYEQYF.

This clone was detected only once. The V gene is TRBV7-8, the J gene TRBJ1-1; the match to TRBD1 covers 8 bases. The length of the CDR3 is 14 residues. CDR1 is SGHVS, CDR2 FQNEAQ, per germline. The trim removed 5 bases at V and 5 bases at J, leaving 7 bases unmatched. The CDR3 spells CASSLQGGKTEAFF. The DNA for the CDR3 is TGTGCCAGCAGCCTACAGGGGGGGAAGACTGAAGCTTTCTTT.

The rearrangement links TRBV10-3 to TRBJ2-7, with D perhaps matching TRBD2 (5 bases). V lost 3 bases and J lost 1, with 13 bases in between. The CDR3 spans 15 residues. Per the germline V gene, CDR1 is ENHRY and CDR2 is SYGVKD. The CDR3 DNA is TGTGCCATCAGTGATGAAGCGGTGGGTTCCTACGAGCAGTACTTC. The encoded protein is CAISDEAVGSYEQYF.

The gene calls are TRBV28 and TRBJ2-7; maybe TRBD2 (5 bases). Germline CDR1 and CDR2: MDHEN and SYDVKM. Trimming pared 2 bases from V and 9 bases from J, leaving 11 bases between. This CDR3 spans 12 amino acids. The CDR3 spells CASSLDTRGQYF. The DNA for the CDR3 is TGTGCCAGCAGTTTAGACACCCGGGGGCAGTACTTC.

The chain links TRBV6-1 to TRBJ1-1, with D possibly matching TRBD1 (6 bases). From germline, CDR1 is MNHNS and CDR2 SASEGT. The CDR3 is 15 residues long. Trimming pared 4 bases from V and 7 bases from J, leaving 19 bases between. The DNA of the CDR3 is TGTGCCAGCAGTGGACCCGGGACAATACCTATTGAAGCTTTCTTT. Translating gives CASSGPGTIPIEAFF.

This chain uses TRBV7-9 with TRBJ2-2; tentative D call: TRBD1 (6 bases). Germline-derived CDR1 and CDR2 are SEHNR and FQNEAQ (reference sequence). This CDR3 comprises 13 residues. Trimming pared 7 bases from V and 4 bases from J, leaving 10 bases between. This CDR3 reads CASTGVGTGELFF. The CDR3 region has the DNA TGTGCCAGCACAGGGGTCGGCACCGGGGAGCTGTTTTTT.

Concerning this clone itself: Other DNA variants within this sample encode the same CDR3. The genes are TRBV9 and TRBJ2-3; tentative D call: TRBD1 (6 bases). V dropped 0 bases and J dropped 3 bases, with 11 bases sitting between them. Germline lookup yields CDR1 SGDLS and CDR2 YYNGEE. The CDR3 sequence is 15 residues long. This CDR3 is CASSVEQGRTDTQYF. The CDR3 DNA follows: TGTGCCAGCAGCGTAGAACAGGGTCGAACAGATACGCAGTATTTT.

The chain carries TRBV16 and TRBJ2-1, with 7 bases fitting TRBD2. The germline V gene encodes CDR1 KGHSY and CDR2 FQNENV. The CDR3 sequence is 13 residues long. Unmatched junction bases numbered 2, after V lost 0 bases and J lost 9 bases. DNA for the CDR3: TGTGCCAGCAGCCAATCCAGGGAGGGTGAGCAGTTCTTC. Residues: CASSQSREGEQFF.

This chain links TRBV7-9 with TRBJ2-5, with no clear D. The DNA end favors TRBJ2-7, so the J call may be wrong. CDR3 length equals 15 residues. In germline, CDR1 is SEHNR, CDR2 FQNEAQ (reference sequence). For the CDR3, the DNA is TGTGCCAGCAGCGCTGTACAGACGGCCTCCTACGAGCAGTACTTC. Protein sequence: CASSAVQTASYEQYF.

The gene calls are TRBV5-8 and TRBJ1-2, with TRBD1 as a possible D gene (6 bases). The germline V gene encodes CDR1 SGHTS and CDR2 YDEGEE. The CDR3 runs to 15 residues. V shed 4 bases and J shed 2 bases, with 15 bases lying between them. CDR3 loop: CASSPRYRANYGYTF. In DNA, the CDR3 is TGTGCCAGCAGCCCGAGGTACAGGGCAAACTATGGCTACACCTTC.

The J gene is TRBJ1-1, the V gene TRBV4-2; 8 bases are shared with TRBD1. CDR1 is LGHNA and CDR2 is YNFKEQ in the germline V gene. The CDR3 consists of 15 residues. Trimming removed 1 base from V and 1 base from J; junction bases left unmatched: 2. CDR3 DNA: TGTGCCAGCAGCCAAGTTGACAGGGGGAACACTGAAGCTTTCTTT. Protein: CASSQVDRGNTEAFF.

This clone came up a few times. The chain has TRBV29-1 and TRBJ2-1; D unresolved. The V gene lost 7 bases and the J gene lost 3 bases, with 22 bases spanning the gap. The V gene's germline CDR1 is SQVTM and CDR2 ANQGSEA. The CDR3 runs to 16 residues. CDR3 sequence reads: CSGMNRARTFYNEQFF. The CDR3 region has the DNA TGCAGCGGAATGAATAGAGCCCGAACCTTCTACAATGAGCAGTTCTTC.

The chain has TRBV5-4 and TRBJ2-7; D is uncertain. CDR1 and CDR2 (germline): SGHNT, YYREEE (reference sequence). V was cut by 4 bases and J by 1 base, with 9 bases left in between. This CDR3 has 13 residues. The CDR3 nucleotides are TGTGCCAGCAGCCGCCAAACTTCCTACGAGCAGTACTTC. Encoded protein: CASSRQTSYEQYF. The full variable domain, in which reference TRBV5-4 and TRBJ2-7 provide the parts outside the CDR3, is ETGVTQSPTHLIKTRGQQVTLRCSSQSGHNTVSWYQQALGQGPQFIFQYYREEENGRGNFPPRFSGLQFPNYSSELNVNALELDDSALYLCASSRQTSYEQYFGPGTRLTVT.

This chain connects TRBV6-4 to TRBJ2-5, with D possibly being TRBD1 (5 bases). The germline V gene encodes CDR1 MRHNA and CDR2 SNTAGT. CDR3 length: 14 amino acids. Trimming took 6 bases from V and 4 from J, leaving 15 bases between them. CDR3 nucleotide sequence: TGTGCCAGCAGCGCCGGACACTCGGCAGAGACCCAGTACTTC. It specifies CASSAGHSAETQYF.

The chain uses TRBV5-1 and TRBJ2-7; D is possibly TRBD2 (5 bases). CDR3 size: 14 residues. The V end was cut by 4 bases, the J end by 0 bases, with 11 bases between. CDR1 is SGHRS, CDR2 YFSETQ, per germline. CDR3 DNA: TGCGCCAGCAGCCCATCCCGGGGCTCCTACGAGCAGTACTTC. Translation: CASSPSRGSYEQYF. Drawing the rest from reference TRBV5-1 and TRBJ2-7, the complete variable domain is KAGVTQTPRYLIKTRGQQVTLSCSPISGHRSVSWYQQTPGQGLQFLFEYFSETQRNKGNFPGRFSGRQFSNSRSEMNVSTLELGDSALYLCASSPSRGSYEQYFGPGTRLTVT.

This chain links TRBV7-9 with TRBJ2-5; 11 nucleotides align to TRBD2. Germline lookup yields CDR1 SEHNR and CDR2 FQNEAQ (reference sequence). V was pared by 6 bases and J by 4 bases, with 4 bases of the junction left unmatched. This CDR3 spans 14 amino acids. In DNA form, the CDR3 reads TGTGCCAGCAGTGGAGGACTAGCGGGAGAGACCCAGTACTTC. It codes for CASSGGLAGETQYF.

The sample holds one count of this clone. The V gene is TRBV6-1, the J gene TRBJ1-1; 7 bases align to TRBD1. The CDR3 totals 14 residues. V lost 5 bases and J lost 3; bases outside the gene matches: 6. Germline lookup yields CDR1 MNHNS and CDR2 SASEGT. The CDR3: CASSKTGSYTEAFF. The CDR3 DNA follows: TGTGCCAGCAGTAAGACAGGGAGTTACACTGAAGCTTTCTTT.

This clone was observed a single time. J is TRBJ2-1 and V is TRBV4-2, with TRBD1 matching over 7 bases. From germline, CDR1 is LGHNA and CDR2 YNFKEQ. CDR3 size: 14 residues. J was trimmed by 6 bases and V by 1 base; bases with no gene match: 3. The CDR3 nucleotides are TGTGCCAGCAGCCAAGCGGGACAGTCCAATGAGCAGTTCTTC. It yields the protein CASSQAGQSNEQFF.